The rows below give T cell receptor beta chains drawn from one sample of a study of response to subunit inactivated influenza vaccine. Each CDR3 protein gets one entry after TCRdb re-called the RT-PCR reads with MiXCR. The sample has 500,000 to 600,000 distinct CDR3 sequences, approximately 7.6% seen once; the top ten hold 10% to 15%. Here the sequenced sample was PBMCs from blood, taken roughly 24 months after vaccination. The source of these receptors is a man in his fifties or sixties who received an inactivated influenza vaccine. The CDR3 runs from the conserved cysteine through the conserved F or W. The order of the fields is J gene, D gene, V gene, clone size, CDR3 protein, CDR3 DNA. A D gene is named only where the DNA matches it firmly. Clone size is given for some rows only: seen once, a few or many times, or a class if the clone is expanded.

TRBJ2-7 TRBD1 TRBV2 few CASSEGGQGVNEQYF TGTGCCAGCAGTGAAGGCGGACAGGGAGTCAACGAGCAGTACTTC
TRBJ2-4 . TRBV4-1 many CASSQEQALAKNIQYF TGCGCCAGCAGCCAAGAACAAGCACTAGCCAAAAACATTCAGTACTTC
TRBJ2-7 TRBD1 TRBV3-1 few CASSPGDRVYEQYF TGTGCCAGCAGCCCCGGAGACAGGGTTTACGAGCAGTACTTC
TRBJ2-7 . TRBV11-1 . CASSLGGDVGYEQYF TGTGCCAGCAGCTTAGGGGGGGACGTGGGTTACGAGCAGTACTTC
TRBJ1-2 . TRBV4-1 few CASSQVVEGLYTF TGCGCCAGCAGCCAAGTTGTTGAGGGACTCTACACCTTC
TRBJ2-5 . TRBV6-2/TRBV6-3 few CASRTRYQETQYF TGTGCCAGCAGGACTCGTTACCAAGAGACCCAGTACTTC
TRBJ2-2 . TRBV6-1 . CASGWAKNTGELFF TGTGCCAGCGGATGGGCAAAGAACACCGGGGAGCTGTTTTTT
TRBJ1-1 . TRBV2 few CASSVGAPGEAFF TGTGCCAGCAGTGTCGGGGCCCCAGGTGAAGCTTTCTTT
TRBJ2-7 . TRBV5-1 . CASSLAFGGYEQYF TGCGCCAGCAGCTTGGCCTTCGGGGGATACGAGCAGTACTTC
TRBJ1-1 . TRBV10-3 . CAISLGEDTEAFF TGTGCCATCAGTCTTGGGGAGGACACTGAAGCTTTCTTT
TRBJ1-3 . TRBV7-2 . CASSPHTSGNTIYF TGTGCCAGCAGCCCGCATACCTCTGGAAACACCATATATTTT
TRBJ1-1 . TRBV6-2/TRBV6-3 . CASSCSTPPEAFF TGTGCCAGCAGTTGCTCGACACCGCCTGAAGCTTTCTTT
TRBJ2-7 . TRBV27 few CASRLRTAGSEQYF TGTGCCAGCAGGCTGAGGACAGCCGGCAGCGAGCAGTACTTC
TRBJ2-2 . TRBV4-2 . CASRAAISWELFF TGTGCCAGCAGGGCCGCTATATCTTGGGAGCTGTTTTTT
TRBJ2-1 TRBD2 TRBV6-4 . CASSGYRTSGNNEQFF TGTGCCAGCAGTGGGTACCGGACTAGCGGTAACAATGAGCAGTTCTTC
TRBJ2-5 TRBD1 TRBV7-2 few CASSLVLKGALETQYF TGTGCCAGCAGCTTAGTATTGAAGGGGGCGTTGGAGACCCAGTACTTC
TRBJ2-1 . TRBV10-3 few CAISPIEGNEQFF TGTGCCATCAGTCCTATCGAGGGGAATGAGCAGTTCTTC
TRBJ2-2 . TRBV4-1 few CASSPQLGQVTGELFF TGCGCCAGCAGCCCCCAACTTGGGCAGGTGACCGGGGAGCTGTTTTTT
TRBJ1-4 TRBD1 TRBV3-1 many CASSQRTGPNEKLFF TGTGCCAGCAGCCAACGGACAGGGCCAAATGAAAAACTGTTTTTT
TRBJ1-1 . TRBV6-2/TRBV6-3 many CASSSPFMNTEAFF TGTGCCAGCAGTTCTCCCTTCATGAACACTGAAGCTTTCTTT
TRBJ2-7 . TRBV9 . CASSVSYYEQYF TGTGCCAGCAGCGTTTCCTACTACGAGCAGTACTTC
TRBJ2-1 TRBD1 TRBV20-1 few CSASRQGAIDEQFF TGCAGTGCTAGTAGACAGGGGGCAATCGATGAGCAGTTCTTC
TRBJ1-1 . TRBV12-3/TRBV12-4 . CASSRGRTLAFF TGTGCCAGCAGTAGGGGCCGAACGCTAGCTTTCTTT
TRBJ1-2 . TRBV5-5 . CASSLGVDYGYTF TGTGCCAGCTCTTTGGGGGTTGACTATGGCTACACCTTC
TRBJ2-5 TRBD1 TRBV15 few CATSRTGVQETQYF TGTGCCACCAGCAGGACAGGGGTCCAAGAGACCCAGTACTTC
TRBJ2-3 . TRBV11-2 . CATKSGPITDTQYF TGTGCCACCAAGAGCGGCCCCATCACAGATACGCAGTATTTT
TRBJ2-7 . TRBV24-1 . CATSDMDEQYF TGTGCCACCAGTGATATGGACGAGCAGTACTTC
TRBJ1-1 . TRBV11-2 . CASSLGRQYTEAFF TGTGCCAGCAGCTTAGGGAGGCAGTACACTGAAGCTTTCTTT
TRBJ2-7 TRBD2 TRBV20-1 . CSARVPGRTEQYF TGCAGTGCTAGAGTACCCGGGAGGACGGAGCAGTACTTC
TRBJ2-1 . TRBV5-5 . CASSTMEGNEQFF TGTGCCAGCAGCACAATGGAGGGCAATGAGCAGTTCTTC
TRBJ1-2 . TRBV5-5 . CASSLAGGYNYGYTF TGTGCCAGCAGCTTGGCCGGGGGTTACAACTATGGCTACACCTTC
TRBJ1-2 . TRBV12-3/TRBV12-4 few CASNMGGNYGYTF TGTGCCAGCAACATGGGCGGTAACTATGGCTACACCTTC
TRBJ2-1 . TRBV6-1 . CASSDSVRDSYEQFF TGTGCCAGCTCGGATAGCGTGCGGGACAGCTATGAGCAGTTCTTC
TRBJ2-1 TRBD2 TRBV11-1 few CASSLGASGSLLSYNEQFF TGTGCCAGCAGCTTAGGGGCTAGCGGGAGTCTATTGTCCTACAATGAGCAGTTCTTC
TRBJ1-5 . TRBV12-3/TRBV12-4 few CASSLQDRRQVSPQHF TGTGCCAGCAGTTTACAAGACAGGCGACAAGTCAGCCCCCAGCATTTT
TRBJ1-1 . TRBV20-1 . CSASREGVNTEAFF TGCAGTGCCAGTAGGGAAGGGGTCAACACTGAAGCTTTCTTT
TRBJ2-3 . TRBV9 . CASSVSPGSDTQYF TGTGCCAGCAGCGTAAGTCCGGGATCAGATACGCAGTATTTT
TRBJ2-3 . TRBV5-1 few CASSLGFRDRTNTQYF TGCGCCAGCAGCTTGGGATTTCGGGACCGAACCAATACGCAGTATTTT
TRBJ2-5 . TRBV5-1 few CASSLGDTALVQTQYF TGCGCCAGCAGCTTGGGGGACACGGCGTTGGTACAGACCCAGTACTTC
TRBJ1-2 TRBD1 TRBV12-3/TRBV12-4 . CASSPGTGKGYTF TGTGCCAGCAGTCCCGGGACAGGGAAAGGCTACACCTTC
TRBJ2-1 . TRBV19 . CASSQGKDLNEQFF TGTGCCAGTAGCCAAGGAAAGGACCTCAATGAGCAGTTCTTC
TRBJ1-2 . TRBV4-3 few CASSPRQTSYGYTF TGCGCCAGCAGCCCCCGACAGACCTCCTATGGCTACACCTTC
TRBJ2-4 . TRBV29-1 many CSAKETRGKNIQYF TGCAGCGCGAAGGAGACCAGGGGCAAAAACATTCAGTACTTC
TRBJ2-2 TRBD2 TRBV19 few CASSNQPGLALQSNTGELFF TGTGCCAGTAGTAACCAACCGGGACTAGCCTTACAATCGAACACCGGGGAGCTGTTTTTT
TRBJ2-2 . TRBV3-1 . CASSQDLDDRITGELFF TGTGCCAGCAGCCAAGATCTCGATGACAGAATCACCGGGGAGCTGTTTTTT
TRBJ1-2 . TRBV28 few CASTVGVYGYTF TGTGCCAGTACCGTGGGGGTCTATGGCTACACCTTC
TRBJ2-1 TRBD2 TRBV4-3 few CASSHWTSGSQGEQFF TGCGCCAGCAGCCACTGGACTAGCGGGAGTCAGGGTGAGCAGTTCTTC
TRBJ2-2 . TRBV6-5 . CASRLNRVLTGELFF TGTGCCAGCAGGTTAAACAGAGTACTGACCGGGGAGCTGTTTTTT
TRBJ2-3 . TRBV27 . CASSPMGIADTQYF TGTGCCAGCAGTCCTATGGGTATCGCAGATACGCAGTATTTT
TRBJ2-7 . TRBV9 . CASSPRGGASYEQYF TGTGCCAGCAGCCCCAGGGGGGGGGCATCCTACGAGCAGTACTTC
TRBJ2-1 . TRBV25-1 many CASSDTSGVPYNEQFF TGTGCCAGCAGTGATACTTCGGGAGTCCCCTACAATGAGCAGTTCTTC
TRBJ2-1 . TRBV6-2/TRBV6-3 few CASSYTGEQFF TGTGCCAGCAGTTACACGGGAGAGCAGTTCTTC
TRBJ1-1 . TRBV29-1 . CSVEAYMGTEAFF TGCAGCGTTGAAGCCTATATGGGCACTGAAGCTTTCTTT